The 23 T cell receptor beta chains listed next were all sequenced from one sample in a study of blood T cell repertoires in COVID-19. The assay was immunoSEQ multiplex PCR, and TCRdb's table has in-frame clones only and misses some. The sample contains approximately 250,000 clones, 83% of which appear only once. Material for sequencing was peripheral blood. These receptors were taken from a human donor in a cohort sampled during active COVID-19.

This clone was observed a handful of times. The V call is TRBV10-3, the J call TRBJ2-2, with D possibly being TRBD2 (6 bases). The CDR3 consists of 14 residues. Trimming took off 10 bases at V and 3 bases at J, with 15 bases between the two ends. CDR1 ENHRY and CDR2 SYGVKD come from the germline V gene. The CDR3 nucleotides are TGTGCCACGCGGGGTAGCGCTGACACCGGGGAGCTGTTTTTT. Its protein is CATRGSADTGELFF.

The chain uses TRBV9 and TRBJ1-1, with 9 bases that match TRBD1. Germline CDR1 SGDLS, CDR2 YYNGEE. The CDR3 covers 13 residues. After removal of 4 bases from V and 11 bases from J, the junction contained 9 bases not matched to a gene. This CDR3 reads CASSPGTGTLAFF. The CDR3 region has the DNA TGTGCCAGCAGCCCAGGGACAGGGACTTTGGCTTTCTTT.

This clone was picked up a small number of times. Here the CDR3 reads CAGIRGPGQSYNSPLHF. CDR3 DNA: TGTGCCGGAATCCGAGGGCCGGGACAATCCTATAATTCACCCCTCCACTTT. The gene calls are TRBV27 and TRBJ1-6; the D gene is possibly TRBD1 (6 bases). Germline lookup yields CDR1 MNHEY and CDR2 SMNVEV (reference sequence). The length of the CDR3 is 17 residues. V was trimmed by 11 bases and J by 1 base, leaving 21 bases between them.

The chain has TRBV5-1 and TRBJ1-4, with D possibly matching TRBD1 (5 bases). Trimming removed 0 bases from V and 5 bases from J, with 8 bases in between. Looked up from germline, CDR1 is SGHRS and CDR2 is YFSETQ. The CDR3 is made up of 14 amino acids. The CDR3: CASSLARANEKLFF. CDR3 DNA: TGCGCCAGCAGCTTGGCCAGGGCGAATGAAAAACTGTTTTTT.

The chain combines TRBV10-2 with TRBJ2-4; TRBD2 agrees at 8 bases. The CDR3 sequence is 14 residues long. The ends lost 5 bases at V and 5 bases at J; junction bases unmatched: 5. Germline CDR1 and CDR2: WSHSY and SAAADI. For the CDR3, the DNA is TGCGCCAGCAGTTCTAGCGGGCCACAAAACATTCAGTACTTC. This encodes CASSSSGPQNIQYF.

The rearrangement uses TRBV10-3 and TRBJ1-1, with D perhaps matching TRBD1 (5 bases). In germline, CDR1 is ENHRY, CDR2 SYGVKD. The CDR3 sequence is 16 residues long. V lost 4 bases, J lost 3 bases, and 18 bases lay in between. Here the CDR3 reads CAISVGGSKGDTEAFF. CDR3 nucleotide sequence: TGTGCCATCAGTGTGGGGGGGAGCAAGGGCGACACTGAAGCTTTCTTT.

This chain connects TRBV6-1 to TRBJ1-2; D is perhaps TRBD1 (5 bases). The germline V and J ends were trimmed by 1 base and 8 bases, with 14 bases remaining between them. CDR1 and CDR2 from the germline V gene are MNHNS and SASEGT. The CDR3 covers 14 residues. Here the CDR3 reads CASSEDGRAKGYTF. CDR3 nucleotides: TGTGCCAGCAGTGAAGATGGCAGGGCGAAAGGCTACACCTTC.

This chain connects TRBV24-1 to TRBJ2-3; 7 bases fit TRBD2. V was clipped by 6 bases and J by 2 bases; unmatched bases: 7. From germline, CDR1 is KGHDR and CDR2 SFDVKD. The CDR3 consists of 15 residues. CDR3 sequence: CATSSAGRSTDTQYF. CDR3 DNA: TGTGCCACCAGTTCAGCGGGAAGGTCCACAGATACGCAGTATTTT.

The chain carries TRBV11-3 and TRBJ2-1, with TRBD1 matching over 8 bases. The germline V gene encodes CDR1 SGHNT and CDR2 YENEEA. V was pared by 5 bases and J by 5 bases, with 5 bases of the junction left unmatched. The length of the CDR3 is 14 residues. The CDR3 region is CASSQDREDNEQFF. CDR3 sequence (DNA): TGTGCCAGCAGCCAGGACAGGGAAGACAATGAGCAGTTCTTC.

A few counts support this clone. CDR3 bases: TGTGCCAGCAGTTTAGGGGGGGCTGGCAATCAGCCCCAGCATTTT. It specifies CASSLGGAGNQPQHF. The rearrangement joins TRBV28 to TRBJ1-5, with TRBD1 as a possible D gene (6 bases). Trimming shortened V by 2 bases and J by 2 bases, and 10 bases separated the two germline ends. Germline CDR1 reads MDHEN; CDR2 reads SYDVKM. The CDR3 loop spans 15 amino acids.

The genes are TRBV9 and TRBJ1-1, with D possibly being TRBD1 (6 bases). CDR1 is SGDLS and CDR2 is YYNGEE in the germline V gene. This CDR3 is 14 amino acids long. The V end was cut by 0 bases, the J end by 3 bases, with 9 bases between. The DNA of the CDR3 is TGTGCCAGCAGCGTAGGACAGGCCTACACTGAAGCTTTCTTT. Its translation: CASSVGQAYTEAFF.

The chain links TRBV6-5 to TRBJ2-5; D not resolved. This CDR3 has 15 residues. V dropped 2 bases and J dropped 2 bases, with 12 bases sitting between them. Germline V gene sequence: CDR1 MNHEY, CDR2 SVGAGI. For the CDR3, the DNA is TGTGCCAGCAGTTACAGCCCGCCTGGTCAAGAGACCCAGTACTTC. Its translation is CASSYSPPGQETQYF.

The chain joins TRBV29-1 to TRBJ2-7, with a tentative D call TRBD1 (6 bases). V was cut by 1 base and J by 4 bases, with 14 bases left in between. The CDR3 extends over 14 amino acids. CDR1 SQVTM and CDR2 ANQGSEA come from the germline V gene. The CDR3 loop reads CSVEGLTGSYEQYF. The CDR3, as DNA: TGCAGCGTTGAAGGGCTCACAGGGTCGTACGAGCAGTACTTC.

The V and J genes are TRBV7-6 and TRBJ1-1, with D possibly matching TRBD1 (5 bases). CDR1 and CDR2 (germline): SGHVS, FNYEAQ. CDR3 length: 15 residues. V lost 5 bases, J lost 5 bases, and 18 bases lay in between. This CDR3 reads CASSPGYLGRTEAFF. The CDR3 DNA follows: TGTGCCAGCAGCCCAGGGTATTTGGGAAGAACTGAAGCTTTCTTT.

This clone was seen just once. V and J are TRBV19 and TRBJ2-7; a possible D gene is TRBD1 (6 bases). Germline V gene lookup returns CDR1 LNHDA and CDR2 SQIVND (reference sequence). This CDR3 is 15 amino acids long. V was trimmed by 4 bases and J by 3 bases, leaving 16 bases between them. In DNA form, the CDR3 reads TGTGCCAGTAGTACGACCGGGACACTAGGCTACGAGCAGTACTTC. It is translated as CASSTTGTLGYEQYF.

This clone occurred a few times. Here the CDR3 DNA reads TGTGCCAGCAGTTTCTCAGCGGGATACACCGGGGAGCTGTTTTTT. Its translation is CASSFSAGYTGELFF. The chain uses TRBV28 and TRBJ2-2; 7 bases line up with TRBD2. The CDR3 runs 15 residues. Germline assignment: CDR1 MDHEN and CDR2 SYDVKM. J lost 3 bases, V lost 3 bases, and 4 bases had no gene match.

V usage is TRBV6-5 and J usage is TRBJ1-1; maybe TRBD1 (5 bases). This CDR3 has 12 residues. Germline CDR1 is MNHEY and CDR2 is SVGAGI. The V gene lost 5 bases and the J gene lost 7 bases, with 11 bases spanning the gap. Here the CDR3 DNA reads TGTGCCAGCAGTCTCCAGGGTTTTGAAGCTTTCTTT. It is translated as CASSLQGFEAFF.

The genes are TRBV7-8 and TRBJ1-1, with D tentatively TRBD1 (5 bases). This CDR3 contains 17 residues. V was trimmed by 0 bases and J by 0 bases, leaving 14 bases between them. Looked up from germline, CDR1 is SGHVS and CDR2 is FQNEAQ. The CDR3 DNA follows: TGTGCCAGCAGCTTAGCTTTTATAGGACACTTGAACACTGAAGCTTTCTTT. Translating gives CASSLAFIGHLNTEAFF.

This clone was observed once. The chain employs TRBV5-1 and TRBJ2-1, with D maybe TRBD2 (5 bases). CDR3 size: 14 residues. V lost 4 bases to trimming and J lost 6 bases, with 14 bases between them. CDR1 is SGHRS and CDR2 is YFSETQ in the germline V gene. This CDR3 is CASSPGISSNEQFF. The CDR3 nucleotides read TGCGCCAGCAGCCCGGGAATATCAAGCAATGAGCAGTTCTTC.

The sample holds one count of this clone. The V gene is TRBV6-1, the J gene TRBJ2-3; tentative D call: TRBD2 (6 bases). The length of the CDR3 is 13 residues. Between the trimmed V and J ends, which lost 2 bases and 9 bases, there was a span of 12 bases. Germline V CDR1 and CDR2: MNHNS, SASEGT. CDR3 residues: CASSERLVDTQYF. The CDR3 DNA is TGTGCCAGCAGTGAAAGACTAGTAGACACGCAGTATTTT.

The chain is built from TRBV11-2 and TRBJ2-7; 9 bases map to TRBD1. Germline CDR1 is SGHAT and CDR2 is FQNNGV. The CDR3 has 15 amino acids. Trimming cost V 5 bases and J 3 bases; bases outside gene matches: 8. CDR3 residues: CASSALGTGNYEQYF. DNA of the CDR3: TGTGCCAGCAGCGCCCTAGGGACAGGGAACTACGAGCAGTACTTC. Full variable domain (outside the CDR3, taken from reference TRBV11-2 and TRBJ2-7): EAGVAQSPRYKIIEKRQSVAFWCNPISGHATLYWYQQILGQGPKLLIQFQNNGVVDDSQLPKDRFSAERLKGVDSTLKIQPAKLEDSAVYLCASSALGTGNYEQYFGPGTRLTVT.

The gene calls are TRBV20-1 and TRBJ1-2; D is uncertain. This CDR3 region has 11 residues. The germline V gene encodes CDR1 DFQATT and CDR2 SNEGSKA (reference sequence). The V and J ends lost 0 bases and 8 bases respectively, with 7 bases between them. The CDR3 is CSARERSGYTF. The CDR3 bases are TGCAGTGCTAGAGAGCGGAGCGGCTACACCTTC.

CDR3 nucleotide sequence: TGTGCCAGCAGCCTCTCCGGTCCGAACACTGAAGCTTTCTTT. Translating gives CASSLSGPNTEAFF. The V and J genes are TRBV3-1 (or the pseudogene TRBV3-2) and TRBJ1-1; D not resolved. Trimming stripped 4 bases from V and 1 base from J, with 10 bases between. Germline V gene lookup returns CDR1 LGHDT and CDR2 YNNKEL (reference sequence). This CDR3 is 14 amino acids long.